This T cell receptor beta chain was recorded in a study of blood T cell repertoires in COVID-19. Study background: From T cells, B-cell-depleted T cells, or PBMCs came the material, which was cDNA or gDNA.

V lost 3 bases and J lost 3; bases outside the gene matches: 1. The germline V gene has CDR1 SGHDN and CDR2 FVKESK. CDR3 size: 13 residues. The method was immunoSEQ multiplex PCR; TCRdb's version includes in-frame clones alone and lacks a portion of them. The table shows about 55,000 clones, with over 75% occurring only once. Sequenced: peripheral blood. This TCR came from a man aged 35 to 55 with acute or convalescent COVID-19. This chain joins TRBV14 and TRBJ1-1, with TRBD1 matching over 7 bases. CDR3 protein: CASSQGTDTEAFF. DNA for the CDR3: TGTGCCAGCAGCCAGGGGACAGACACTGAAGCTTTCTTT.